These T cell receptor beta chains were read from a single sample in a study of OX40 agonist ivuxolimab in advanced cancers. This table comes from immunoSEQ multiplex PCR, and its TCRdb copy is limited to in-frame clones, with some not included. The sample yields roughly 70,000 clones, about 91% seen once. The material was CD4+ or CD8+ T cells sorted from blood, obtained in a trial of the OX40 agonist ivuxolimab. The source of these receptors is an adult with an advanced solid tumor such as melanoma, head and neck, liver or kidney cancer. Each CDR3 is given with its conserved first and last residue. The D gene is left open where the match is weak. Expanded clones get a size class; other rows say once, few or many, or leave the size out.

once | TRBJ1-2 | TRBV19 | . | TGTGCCAGTAGCCGCTCGGGCTTTCCTCTGGCCTTC | CASSRSGFPLAF
. | TRBJ1-1 | TRBV28 | . | TGTGCCAGCAGTTTATCAGGAGGATGGGCGGCAGGGACAGAAGCTTTCTTT | CASSLSGGWAAGTEAFF
. | TRBJ2-1 | TRBV15 | . | TGTGCCACCAGCAGAGATGAGGCTTCTATTGAGCAGTTCTTC | CATSRDEASIEQFF
. | TRBJ2-7 | TRBV6-1 | . | TGTGCCAGCACCCCGGGCTGGGGTTACGAGCAGTACTTC | CASTPGWGYEQYF
. | TRBJ1-2 | TRBV28 | . | TGTGCCAGCAGTCCTCCGGGGACACCTCTCTACACCTTC | CASSPPGTPLYTF
once | TRBJ2-3 | TRBV7-6 | TRBD1 | TGTGCCAGCAGCTTAGGAGCGGGACAGGGGTCCACAGATACGCAGTATTTT | CASSLGAGQGSTDTQYF
once | TRBJ2-1 | TRBV7-8 | TRBD2 | TGTGCCAGCAGCTTAGCGGGAGGGTTTGAGCAGTTCTTC | CASSLAGGFEQFF
. | TRBJ2-7 | TRBV7-9 | . | TGTGCCAGCAGCGGGGGTCCCGACTCCTACGAGCAGTACTTC | CASSGGPDSYEQYF
. | TRBJ2-1 | TRBV28 | . | TGTGCCAGCAGTTTACCGGGACAATCAAATGAGCAGTTCTTC | CASSLPGQSNEQFF
. | TRBJ1-5 | TRBV10-3 | . | TGTACCATCAGTGAGTCGGAGACATCCAATCAGCCCCAGCATTTT | CTISESETSNQPQHF
once | TRBJ2-2 | TRBV11-2 | TRBD2 | TGTGCCAGCAGCTTAGGGGCTAGCGGGAGTTATACCGGGGAGCTGTTTTTT | CASSLGASGSYTGELFF
. | TRBJ1-2 | TRBV5-1 | TRBD1 | TGCGCCAGCAGCTTACAGGGGCAGGATGGCTACACCTTC | CASSLQGQDGYTF
few | TRBJ2-7 | TRBV11-1 | . | TGTGCCAGCAGCCCTAGACAGGGAGGCTACGAGCAGTACTTC | CASSPRQGGYEQYF
. | TRBJ2-7 | TRBV19 | . | TGTGCCAGTAGTATAGGTGCAGACGGGATAAGCTCCTACGAGCAGTACTTC | CASSIGADGISSYEQYF
. | TRBJ2-1 | TRBV18 | TRBD2 | TGTGCCAGCTCAATCCTAGCGGGAGCTCGGAATGAGCAGTTCTTC | CASSILAGARNEQFF
. | TRBJ2-7 | TRBV10-2 | . | TGCGCCAGCACGGTCGGGACCTCCTACGAGCAGTACTTC | CASTVGTSYEQYF
. | TRBJ1-3 | TRBV6-5 | . | TGTGCCAGCAGAAAAGGGGTTTCTGGAAACACCATATATTTT | CASRKGVSGNTIYF
once | TRBJ1-4 | TRBV5-1 | . | TGCGCCAGCAGCCACGACAGCCCGAATGAAAAACTGTTTTTT | CASSHDSPNEKLFF
. | TRBJ1-6 | TRBV6-5 | . | TGTGCCAGCAGTCCCACAGGTTCTTTTTCACCCCTCCACTTT | CASSPTGSFSPLHF
. | TRBJ1-1 | TRBV5-4 | . | TGTGCCAGCAGCTTGGGACCTAGTGGAAACACTGAAGCTTTCTTT | CASSLGPSGNTEAFF
. | TRBJ2-2 | TRBV5-4 | . | TGTGCCAGCAGTATAGGGATGAGCGGGGAGCTGTTTTTT | CASSIGMSGELFF
few | TRBJ1-5 | TRBV19 | . | TGTGCCAGTAGTATTTGGGGGCAGGGGAGCTTGGGCAATCAGCCCCAGCATTTT | CASSIWGQGSLGNQPQHF
. | TRBJ2-7 | TRBV7-9 | . | TGTGCCAGCAGCTCCAGCGACCGCCAGTTGTACTTC | CASSSSDRQLYF
. | TRBJ2-4 | TRBV18 | TRBD2 | TGTGCCAGCTCACCACCCGCGGGGGAAGGTTTTAACTTC | CASSPPAGEGFNF
. | TRBJ1-1 | TRBV6-1 | . | TGTGCCAGCTCCTGGGGAAATACTGAAGCTTTCTTT | CASSWGNTEAFF
. | TRBJ2-4 | TRBV19 | . | TGTGCCAGTAAGGGACTAGCCAAAAACATTCAGTACTTC | CASKGLAKNIQYF
. | TRBJ2-4 | TRBV28 | . | TGTGCCAGCAGGCTCATGGGTGCCAAAAACATTCAGTACTTC | CASRLMGAKNIQYF
. | TRBJ2-5 | TRBV6-1 | TRBD2 | TGTGCCAGCAGTGATGGACTAGCGGGAGGTGGCGAGACCCAGTACTTC | CASSDGLAGGGETQYF
. | TRBJ2-7 | TRBV27 | . | TGTGCCAGCAGTTTTGGCCAGGCCTTCCTCTACGAGCAGTACTTC | CASSFGQAFLYEQYF
. | TRBJ1-2 | TRBV5-6 | TRBD1 | TGTGCCAGCAGTCTGAAAACAGGGGGTAACTATGGCTACACCTTC | CASSLKTGGNYGYTF
. | TRBJ1-2 | TRBV28 | . | TGTGCCAGCACCGTGAGATGGGGATATGGCTACACCTTC | CASTVRWGYGYTF
. | TRBJ1-2 | TRBV15 | . | TGTGCCACCAGCAGAGGGGACAACTATGGCTACACCTTC | CATSRGDNYGYTF
. | TRBJ2-7 | TRBV6-1 | . | TGTGCCAGCAGATCCCTTAGGACAGACTCGTACGAGCAGTACTTC | CASRSLRTDSYEQYF
. | TRBJ1-5 | TRBV5-5 | . | TGTGCCAGCAGCTTGGGGGGGCGCTTGGGCAATCAGCCCCAGCATTTT | CASSLGGRLGNQPQHF
. | TRBJ2-7 | TRBV10-2 | TRBD2 | TGCGCCAGCAGTGAACGAGCGGGAGACTACGAGCAGTACTTC | CASSERAGDYEQYF
once | TRBJ2-7 | TRBV11-1 | . | TGTGCCAGCAGCCGGGACGGCCTCTACGAGCAGTACTTC | CASSRDGLYEQYF
. | TRBJ2-1 | TRBV15 | TRBD2 | TGTGCCACCAGCAGAGAGGGTTATAGCGGGAGGCCCTACAATGAGCAGTTCTTC | CATSREGYSGRPYNEQFF
. | TRBJ2-1 | TRBV9 | . | TGTGCCAGCAGCTTCGGGACACCGGGAGGCAATGAGCAGTTCTTC | CASSFGTPGGNEQFF
. | TRBJ1-1 | TRBV5-5 | . | TGTGCCAGCAGCCTGGAGGGGCCAGGGTTAGCTTTCTTT | CASSLEGPGLAFF
. | TRBJ2-1 | TRBV28 | . | TGTGCCAGCGTGGCGGGGCTCCCCAGGAATGAGCAGTTCTTC | CASVAGLPRNEQFF
few | TRBJ2-7 | TRBV18 | . | TGTGCCAGCTCACCGGGGGTCGACAGGTACTACGAGCAGTACTTC | CASSPGVDRYYEQYF
. | TRBJ2-5 | TRBV5-6 | . | TGTGCCAGCAGCTTGGACAGTATGGAGACCCAGTACTTC | CASSLDSMETQYF
. | TRBJ2-1 | TRBV2 | . | TGTGCCAGCAGTGTAATGGGGGGCGGTGAGCAGTTCTTC | CASSVMGGGEQFF